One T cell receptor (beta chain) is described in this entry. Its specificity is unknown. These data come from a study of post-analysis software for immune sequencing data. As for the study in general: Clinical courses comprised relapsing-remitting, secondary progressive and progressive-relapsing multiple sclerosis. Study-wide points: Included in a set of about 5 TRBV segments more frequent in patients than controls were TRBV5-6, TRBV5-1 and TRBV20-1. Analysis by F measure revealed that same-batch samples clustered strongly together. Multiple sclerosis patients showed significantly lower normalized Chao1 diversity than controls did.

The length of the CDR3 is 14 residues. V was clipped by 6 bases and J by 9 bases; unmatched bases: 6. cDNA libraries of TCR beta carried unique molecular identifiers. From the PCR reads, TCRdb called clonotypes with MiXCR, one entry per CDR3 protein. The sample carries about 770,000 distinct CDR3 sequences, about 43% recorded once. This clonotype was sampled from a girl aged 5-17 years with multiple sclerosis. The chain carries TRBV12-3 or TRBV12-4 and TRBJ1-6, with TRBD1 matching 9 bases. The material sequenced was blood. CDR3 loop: CASSRDRGVSPLHF. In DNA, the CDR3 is TGTGCCAGCAGCCGCGACAGGGGGGTTTCACCCCTCCACTTT.